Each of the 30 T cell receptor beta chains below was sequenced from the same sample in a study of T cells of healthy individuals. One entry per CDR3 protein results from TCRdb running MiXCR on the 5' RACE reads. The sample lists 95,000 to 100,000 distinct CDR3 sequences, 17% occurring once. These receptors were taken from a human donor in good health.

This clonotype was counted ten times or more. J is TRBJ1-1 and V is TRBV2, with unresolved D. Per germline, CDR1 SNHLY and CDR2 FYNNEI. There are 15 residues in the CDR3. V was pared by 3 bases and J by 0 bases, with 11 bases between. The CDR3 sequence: CASSDNGPMNTEAFF. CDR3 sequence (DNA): TGTGCCAGCAGTGACAATGGTCCCATGAACACTGAAGCTTTCTTT.

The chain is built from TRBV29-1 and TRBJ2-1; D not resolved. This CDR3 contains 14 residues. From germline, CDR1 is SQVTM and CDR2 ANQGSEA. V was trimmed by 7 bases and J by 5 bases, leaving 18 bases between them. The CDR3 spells CSGVPISSNNEQFF. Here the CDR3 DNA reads TGCAGCGGCGTCCCGATCTCGTCCAACAATGAGCAGTTCTTC.

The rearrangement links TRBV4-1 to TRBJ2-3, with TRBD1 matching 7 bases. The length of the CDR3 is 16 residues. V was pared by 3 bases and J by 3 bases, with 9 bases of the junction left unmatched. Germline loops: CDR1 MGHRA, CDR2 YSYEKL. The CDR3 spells CASSHYWQGDTDTQYF. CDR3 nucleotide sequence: TGCGCCAGCAGCCACTACTGGCAGGGGGATACAGATACGCAGTATTTT.

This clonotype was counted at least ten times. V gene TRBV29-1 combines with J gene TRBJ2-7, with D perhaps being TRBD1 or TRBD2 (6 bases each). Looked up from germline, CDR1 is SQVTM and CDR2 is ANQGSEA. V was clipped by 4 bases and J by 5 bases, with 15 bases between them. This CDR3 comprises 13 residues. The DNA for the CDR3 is TGCAGCGTTGGGGGGGCTCCCACCCACGAGCAGTACTTC. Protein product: CSVGGAPTHEQYF.

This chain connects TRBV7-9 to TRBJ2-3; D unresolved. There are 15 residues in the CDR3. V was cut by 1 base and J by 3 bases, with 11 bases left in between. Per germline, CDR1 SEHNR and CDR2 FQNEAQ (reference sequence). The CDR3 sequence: CASSLVGIETDTQYF. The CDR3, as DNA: TGTGCCAGCAGCTTAGTAGGGATTGAGACAGATACGCAGTATTTT.

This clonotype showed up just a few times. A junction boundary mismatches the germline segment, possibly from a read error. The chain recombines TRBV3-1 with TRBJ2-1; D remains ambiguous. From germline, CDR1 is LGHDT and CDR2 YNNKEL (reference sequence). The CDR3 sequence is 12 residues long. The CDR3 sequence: CASSQQYTEQFF. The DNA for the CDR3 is TGTGCCAGCAGCCAACAGTACACTGAGCAGTTCTTC.

The CDR3 bases are TGCGCCAGCAGCGTCGGACAGGGAAACACCATATATTTT. Protein product: CASSVGQGNTIYF. This chain connects TRBV5-1 to TRBJ1-3; tentative D call: TRBD1 (6 bases). From germline, CDR1 is SGHRS and CDR2 YFSETQ. There are 13 residues in the CDR3. Trimming stripped 4 bases from V and 4 bases from J, with 9 bases between.

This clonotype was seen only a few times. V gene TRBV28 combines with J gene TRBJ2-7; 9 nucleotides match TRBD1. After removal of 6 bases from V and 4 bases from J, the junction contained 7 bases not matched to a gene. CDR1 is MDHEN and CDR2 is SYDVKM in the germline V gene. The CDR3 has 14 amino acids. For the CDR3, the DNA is TGTGCCAGCAGGACATCGACAGGGGGATACGAGCAGTACTTC. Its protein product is CASRTSTGGYEQYF. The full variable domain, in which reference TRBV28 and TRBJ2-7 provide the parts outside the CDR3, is DVKVTQSSRYLVKRTGEKVFLECVQDMDHENMFWYRQDPGLGLRLIYFSYDVKMKEKGDIPEGYSVSREKKERFSLILESASTNQTSMYLCASRTSTGGYEQYFGPGTRLTVT.

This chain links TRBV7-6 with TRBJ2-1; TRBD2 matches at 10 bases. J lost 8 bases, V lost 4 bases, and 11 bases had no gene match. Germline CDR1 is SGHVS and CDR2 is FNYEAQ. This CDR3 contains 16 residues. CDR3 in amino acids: CASSSFEAGGPHEQFF. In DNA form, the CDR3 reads TGTGCCAGCAGCTCCTTCGAAGCGGGAGGGCCACATGAGCAGTTCTTC.

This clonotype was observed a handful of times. In DNA, the CDR3 is TGTGCCAGCACCTTGGGGCTTGAAGCTTTCTTT. This codes for CASTLGLEAFF. This rearrangement joins TRBV12-3 or TRBV12-4 to TRBJ1-1, with D tentatively TRBD1 (5 bases). Trimming cost V 7 bases and J 7 bases, with 10 bases left between them. The CDR3 loop spans 11 amino acids.

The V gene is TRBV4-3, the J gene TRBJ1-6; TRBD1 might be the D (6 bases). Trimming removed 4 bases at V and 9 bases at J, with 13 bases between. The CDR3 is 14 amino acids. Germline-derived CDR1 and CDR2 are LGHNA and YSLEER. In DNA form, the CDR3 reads TGCGCCAGCAGCCGAGAGGACAGATTTTCACCCCTCCACTTT. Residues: CASSREDRFSPLHF.

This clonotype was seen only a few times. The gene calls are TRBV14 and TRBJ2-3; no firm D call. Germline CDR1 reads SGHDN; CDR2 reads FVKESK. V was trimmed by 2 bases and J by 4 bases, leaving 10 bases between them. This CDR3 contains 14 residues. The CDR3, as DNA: TGTGCCAGCAGCCAAACCCGTGGGGCAGATACGCAGTATTTT. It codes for CASSQTRGADTQYF.

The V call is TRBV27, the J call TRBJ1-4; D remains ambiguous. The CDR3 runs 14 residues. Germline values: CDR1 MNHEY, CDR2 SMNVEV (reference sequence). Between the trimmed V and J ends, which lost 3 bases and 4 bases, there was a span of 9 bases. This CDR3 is CASSFRTYNEKLFF. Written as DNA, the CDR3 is TGTGCCAGCAGTTTTCGAACGTATAATGAAAAACTGTTTTTT.

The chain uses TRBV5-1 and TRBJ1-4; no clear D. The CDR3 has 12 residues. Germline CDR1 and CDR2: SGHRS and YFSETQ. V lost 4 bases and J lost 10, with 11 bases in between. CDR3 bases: TGCGCCAGCAGCACTGATGGTGGAAAACTGTTTTTT. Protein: CASSTDGGKLFF.

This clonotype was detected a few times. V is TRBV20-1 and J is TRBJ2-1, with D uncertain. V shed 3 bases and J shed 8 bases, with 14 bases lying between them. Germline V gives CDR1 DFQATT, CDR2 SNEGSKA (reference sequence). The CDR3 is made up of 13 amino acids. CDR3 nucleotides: TGCAGTGCTAGTGTCCCCGGTGAGGATGAGCAGTTCTTC. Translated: CSASVPGEDEQFF.

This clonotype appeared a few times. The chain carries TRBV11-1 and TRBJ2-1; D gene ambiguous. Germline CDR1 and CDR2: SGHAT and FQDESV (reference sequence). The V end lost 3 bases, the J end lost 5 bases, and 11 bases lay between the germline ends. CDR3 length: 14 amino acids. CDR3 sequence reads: CASSFSAPDNEQFF. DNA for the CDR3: TGTGCCAGCAGCTTCTCCGCCCCAGACAATGAGCAGTTCTTC.

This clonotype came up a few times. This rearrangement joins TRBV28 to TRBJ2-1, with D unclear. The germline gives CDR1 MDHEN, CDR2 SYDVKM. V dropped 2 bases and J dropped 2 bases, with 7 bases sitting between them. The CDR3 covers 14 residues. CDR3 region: CASSLEMTYNEQFF. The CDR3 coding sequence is TGTGCCAGCAGTTTAGAAATGACCTACAATGAGCAGTTCTTC.

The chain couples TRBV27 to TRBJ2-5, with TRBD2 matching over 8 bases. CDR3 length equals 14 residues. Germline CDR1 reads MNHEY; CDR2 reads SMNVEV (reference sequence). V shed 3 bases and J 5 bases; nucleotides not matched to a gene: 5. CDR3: CASSLIASGETQYF. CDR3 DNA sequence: TGTGCCAGCAGTTTGATAGCTAGCGGGGAGACCCAGTACTTC.

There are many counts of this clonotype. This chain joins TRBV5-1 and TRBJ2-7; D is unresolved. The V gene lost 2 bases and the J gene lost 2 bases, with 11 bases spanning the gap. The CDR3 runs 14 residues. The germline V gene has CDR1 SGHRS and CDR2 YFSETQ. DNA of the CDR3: TGCGCCAGCAGCTTAATCGGCGGCCCCTACGAGCAGTACTTC. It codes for CASSLIGGPYEQYF.

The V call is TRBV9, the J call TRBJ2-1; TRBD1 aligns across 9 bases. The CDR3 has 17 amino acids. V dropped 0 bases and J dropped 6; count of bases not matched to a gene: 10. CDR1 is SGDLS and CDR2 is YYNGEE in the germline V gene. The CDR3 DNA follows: TGTGCCAGCAGCGTAGCTCTCCCCCTGACAGGGGGCAATGAGCAGTTCTTC. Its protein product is CASSVALPLTGGNEQFF.

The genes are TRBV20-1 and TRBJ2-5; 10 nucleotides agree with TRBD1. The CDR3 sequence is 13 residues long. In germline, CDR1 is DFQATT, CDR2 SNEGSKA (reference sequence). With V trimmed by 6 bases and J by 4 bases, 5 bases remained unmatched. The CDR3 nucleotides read TGCAGTGCCCGAGGGACAGGGGCAGAGACCCAGTACTTC. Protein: CSARGTGAETQYF.

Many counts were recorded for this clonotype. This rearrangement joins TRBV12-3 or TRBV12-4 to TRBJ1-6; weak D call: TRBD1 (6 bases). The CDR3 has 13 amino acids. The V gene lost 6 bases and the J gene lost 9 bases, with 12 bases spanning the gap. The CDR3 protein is CASSGQRASPLHF. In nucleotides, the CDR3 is TGTGCCAGCAGCGGACAGAGGGCTTCACCCCTCCACTTT.

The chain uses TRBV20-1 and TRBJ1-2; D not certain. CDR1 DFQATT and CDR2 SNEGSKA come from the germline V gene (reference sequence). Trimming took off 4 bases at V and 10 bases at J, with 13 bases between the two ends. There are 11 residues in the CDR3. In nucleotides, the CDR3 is TGCAGTGCTACGGCGGGGAATGACTACACCTTC. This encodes CSATAGNDYTF.

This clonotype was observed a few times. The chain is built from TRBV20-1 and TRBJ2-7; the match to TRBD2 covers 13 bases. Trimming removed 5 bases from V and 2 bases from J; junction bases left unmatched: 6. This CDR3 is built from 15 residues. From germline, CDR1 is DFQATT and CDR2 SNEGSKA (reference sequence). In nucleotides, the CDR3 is TGCAGTGCTCACGGACTAGCGGGAGTCCCCTACGAGCAGTACTTC. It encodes CSAHGLAGVPYEQYF.

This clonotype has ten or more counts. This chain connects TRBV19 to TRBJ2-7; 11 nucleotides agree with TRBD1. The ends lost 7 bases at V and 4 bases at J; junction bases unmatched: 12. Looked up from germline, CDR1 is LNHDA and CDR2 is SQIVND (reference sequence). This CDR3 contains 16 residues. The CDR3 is CASKRTGGAIEYEQYF. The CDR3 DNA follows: TGTGCCAGTAAAAGGACAGGGGGCGCTATCGAATACGAGCAGTACTTC.

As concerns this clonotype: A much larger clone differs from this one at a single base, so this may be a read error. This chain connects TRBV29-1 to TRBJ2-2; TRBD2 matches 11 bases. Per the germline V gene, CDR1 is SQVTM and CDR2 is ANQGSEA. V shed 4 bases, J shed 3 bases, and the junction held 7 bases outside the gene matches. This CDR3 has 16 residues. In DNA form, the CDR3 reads TGCAGCGTTGGGCCCCTTAGCGGGGGGGACACCGGGGAGCTGTTTTTT. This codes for CSVGPLSGGDTGELFF.

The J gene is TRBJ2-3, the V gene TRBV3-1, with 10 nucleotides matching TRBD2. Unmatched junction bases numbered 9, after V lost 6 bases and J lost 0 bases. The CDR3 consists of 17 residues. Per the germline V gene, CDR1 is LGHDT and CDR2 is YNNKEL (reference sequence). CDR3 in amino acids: CASSHISGRISTDTQYF. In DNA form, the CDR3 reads TGTGCCAGCAGTCATATTAGCGGGAGGATAAGCACAGATACGCAGTATTTT.

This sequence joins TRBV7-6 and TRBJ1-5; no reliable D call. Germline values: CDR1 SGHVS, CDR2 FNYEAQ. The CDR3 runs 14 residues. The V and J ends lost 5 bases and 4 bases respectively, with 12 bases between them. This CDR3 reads CASSPSDGNQPQHF. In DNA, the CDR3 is TGTGCCAGCAGCCCTTCGGACGGAAATCAGCCCCAGCATTTT. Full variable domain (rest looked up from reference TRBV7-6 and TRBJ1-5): GAGVSQSPRYKVTKRGQDVALRCDPISGHVSLYWYRQALGQGPEFLTYFNYEAQQDKSGLPNDRFSAERPEGSISTLTIQRTEQRDSAMYRCASSPSDGNQPQHFGDGTRLSIL.

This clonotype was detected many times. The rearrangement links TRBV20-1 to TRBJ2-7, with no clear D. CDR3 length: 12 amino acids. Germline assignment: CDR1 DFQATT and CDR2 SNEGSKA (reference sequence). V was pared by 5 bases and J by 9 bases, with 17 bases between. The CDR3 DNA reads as TGCAGTGCTCGCTCCTTCATACCGGGGCAGTACTTC. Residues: CSARSFIPGQYF.

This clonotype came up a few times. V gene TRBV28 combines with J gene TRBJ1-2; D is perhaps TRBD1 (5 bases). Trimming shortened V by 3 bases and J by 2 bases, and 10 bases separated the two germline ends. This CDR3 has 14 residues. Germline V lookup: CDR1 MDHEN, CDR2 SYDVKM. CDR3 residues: CASSFEGRNYGYTF. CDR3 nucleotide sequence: TGTGCCAGCAGTTTTGAGGGGCGGAACTATGGCTACACCTTC.